The rows below give T cell receptor beta chains drawn from one sample of a study of post-analysis software for immune sequencing data. MiXCR, applied by TCRdb to the PCR reads, yields one record per CDR3 protein. The sample comprises 450,000 or so distinct CDR3 sequences, roughly 45% of which are singletons, and about 12% rests with the top ten. Sequencing was done on a sample of blood. The source of these receptors is a girl aged 10-17 years with multiple sclerosis. Both conserved end residues are part of each CDR3. Each record gives: D gene, V gene, clone size, J gene, CDR3 DNA, CDR3 protein. The D gene is left open where the match is weak. For some rows the clone size is stated as once, few or many, or as a class when expanded; others skip it.

.,TRBV15,.,TRBJ2-1,TGTGCCACCAGCAGAGATAGCCGTTTTGGAAAGCGGAGGTTCTTC,CATSRDSRFGKRRFF
.,TRBV24-1,.,TRBJ1-5,TGTGCCACCAGTGATTCCGGACAGCGCTCCTTTGCCCAGCATTTT,CATSDSGQRSFAQHF
TRBD2,TRBV28,few,TRBJ2-1,TGTGCCAGCAGACGACTAGCGGCTCCCTACAATGAGCAGTTCTTC,CASRRLAAPYNEQFF
TRBD1,TRBV10-3,.,TRBJ1-4,TGTGCCATCAGCGAGGACAGGGGAGGTTTAGAAACTAATGAAAAACTGTTTTTT,CAISEDRGGLETNEKLFF
TRBD2,TRBV15,few,TRBJ2-1,TGTGCCACCAGCGTAACTGGGACTAGCGGGAGGGCCCCTGAGCAGTTCTTC,CATSVTGTSGRAPEQFF
.,TRBV20-1,.,TRBJ2-3,TGCAGTGCTAGTGATCTAGCTCAGGTCACAGATACGCAGTATTTT,CSASDLAQVTDTQYF
TRBD1,TRBV24-1,.,TRBJ2-1,TGTGCCACCAGTGGGGGGACAGGGGGCATCGATGAGCAGTTCTTC,CATSGGTGGIDEQFF
.,TRBV27,.,TRBJ2-3,TGTGCCAGCAGCCTCAGTTGGCGCCGCACAGATACGCAGTATTTT,CASSLSWRRTDTQYF
TRBD1,TRBV7-9,.,TRBJ2-7,TGTGCCAGCAGCCCACCGGGACAGGGTTACAATGAGCAGTACTTC,CASSPPGQGYNEQYF
TRBD2,TRBV4-3,few,TRBJ2-3,TGCGCCAGCAGCCAAGATCTAGGACTAGCGGGAGGAAGGACAGATACGCAGTATTTT,CASSQDLGLAGGRTDTQYF
.,TRBV20-1,once,TRBJ1-2,TGCAGTGCTAGAGATCTCCAGGGGATAGATGGATTCTATGGCTACACCTTC,CSARDLQGIDGFYGYTF
TRBD2,TRBV6-4,many,TRBJ2-1,TGTGCCAGCAGTGCACTAGCGGGAGGACTCAATGAGCAGTTCTTC,CASSALAGGLNEQFF
.,TRBV7-9,few,TRBJ2-7,TGTGCCAGCAGCTTAGTCGGCAGGGGGGCCCACGAGCAGTACTTC,CASSLVGRGAHEQYF
.,TRBV29-1,.,TRBJ1-2,TGCAGCGTTGAAGATTCGGGGTTCTATGGCTACACCTTC,CSVEDSGFYGYTF
TRBD1,TRBV20-1,.,TRBJ2-2,TGCAGTGCCCCCGGGTCAGGGGGTTGGACCGGGGAGCTGTTTTTT,CSAPGSGGWTGELFF
.,TRBV20-1,once,TRBJ2-5,TGCAGTGCTAGAGATCCCGGGGGCCGGGAGACCCAGTACTTC,CSARDPGGRETQYF
.,TRBV12-3/TRBV12-4,.,TRBJ1-5,TGTGCCAGCAGGGGAATCGGCTATAGCAATCAGCCCCAGCATTTT,CASRGIGYSNQPQHF
.,TRBV4-2,few,TRBJ1-5,TGTGCCAGCAGCCAAGAACAGGGTATTGAGCCCCAGCATTTT,CASSQEQGIEPQHF
.,TRBV20-1,few,TRBJ1-2,TGCAGTGCTAGGGATCCGGGTAACTATGGCTACACCTTC,CSARDPGNYGYTF
.,TRBV5-1,few,TRBJ2-3,TGCGCCAGCAGCGCGGGACTTCAGGCAGATACGCAGTATTTT,CASSAGLQADTQYF
TRBD1,TRBV5-1,few,TRBJ1-2,TGCGCCAGCAGCCCCGACAGGGGGTCACGCAACTATGGCTACACCTTC,CASSPDRGSRNYGYTF
.,TRBV7-9,.,TRBJ2-1,TGTGCCAGCAGCTTAGTGGTCGTCAATGAGCAGTTCTTC,CASSLVVVNEQFF
TRBD1,TRBV9,few,TRBJ1-2,TGTGCCAGCAGCCCTCGCGGGACAGGGGACTATGGCTACACCTTC,CASSPRGTGDYGYTF
.,TRBV7-2,.,TRBJ2-3,TGTGCCAGCAGCTCTACCGCGGATACGCAGTATTTT,CASSSTADTQYF
.,TRBV6-2/TRBV6-3,few,TRBJ2-7,TGTGCCAGCAGAGGAGGGGTCTACGAGCAGTACTTC,CASRGGVYEQYF
.,TRBV5-1,once,TRBJ2-3,TGCGCCAGCAAGGAGGGATGGAGCACAGATACGCAGTATTTT,CASKEGWSTDTQYF
TRBD1,TRBV28,.,TRBJ2-3,TGTGCCAGCAGCCCGGACAGGGCCGGGGCAGATACGCAGTATTTT,CASSPDRAGADTQYF
.,TRBV28,few,TRBJ1-5,TGTGCCAGCAGTTCGACAGATCAGCCCCAGCATTTT,CASSSTDQPQHF
TRBD1,TRBV30,.,TRBJ1-1,TGTGCCTGGTTAACGGGCAGGGGGGTGTCTGAAGCTTTCTTT,CAWLTGRGVSEAFF